This T cell receptor (beta chain) is from a study of T cell responses to AZD1222 COVID-19 vaccine. Germline V gene data show CDR1 as SGHKS and CDR2 as YYEKEE (reference sequence). This CDR3 comprises 13 residues. V was trimmed by 0 bases and J by 6 bases, leaving 10 bases between them. Whole-study findings and limits: At 160-218 and 743-854, vaccine-associated CD4 TCRs were dominant, and they spanned spike. Unmutated variant regions are reportedly the target of nearly half of TCRs that are spike-specific. The donor cohort was predominantly white British with a female majority, and clonal diversity may have been underestimated. Baseline serostatus was positive in only a handful of AZD1222 recipients.

This clone was counted a single time. Its antigen remains unidentified. Assay used: immunoSEQ multiplex PCR; TCRdb lists only in-frame clones, some missing. The data show some 100,000 clones, about 93% seen once. The origin of this receptor is an adult who received the AZD1222 COVID-19 vaccine. This rearrangement joins TRBV5-5 to TRBJ2-7, with D perhaps matching TRBD2 (5 bases). Sequences were derived from peripheral blood, sampled 28 days after the second AZD1222 dose. The CDR3 DNA follows: TGTGCCAGCAGCTTGGCCGGGGTCGGCGAGCAGTACTTC. The encoded protein is CASSLAGVGEQYF.